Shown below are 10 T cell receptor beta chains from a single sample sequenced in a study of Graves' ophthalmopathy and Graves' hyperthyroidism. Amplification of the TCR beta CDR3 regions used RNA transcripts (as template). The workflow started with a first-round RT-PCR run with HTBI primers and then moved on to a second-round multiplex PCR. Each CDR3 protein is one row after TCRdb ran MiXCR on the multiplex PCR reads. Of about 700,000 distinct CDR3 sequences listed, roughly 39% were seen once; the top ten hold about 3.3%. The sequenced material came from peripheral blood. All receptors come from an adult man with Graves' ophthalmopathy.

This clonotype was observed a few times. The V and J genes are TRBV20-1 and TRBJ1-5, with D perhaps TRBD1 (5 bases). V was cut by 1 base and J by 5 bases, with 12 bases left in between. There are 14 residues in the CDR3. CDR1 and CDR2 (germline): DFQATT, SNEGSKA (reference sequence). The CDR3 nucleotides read TGCAGTGCTAGAGGTGCGGGGGGTGATCAGCCCCAGCATTTT. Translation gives CSARGAGGDQPQHF.

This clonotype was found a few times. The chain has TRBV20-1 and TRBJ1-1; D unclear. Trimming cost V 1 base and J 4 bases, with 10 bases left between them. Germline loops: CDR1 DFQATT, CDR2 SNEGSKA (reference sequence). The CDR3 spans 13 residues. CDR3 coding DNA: TGCAGTGCTAGAGGGGTAAGATCCACTGAAGCTTTCTTT. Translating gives CSARGVRSTEAFF.

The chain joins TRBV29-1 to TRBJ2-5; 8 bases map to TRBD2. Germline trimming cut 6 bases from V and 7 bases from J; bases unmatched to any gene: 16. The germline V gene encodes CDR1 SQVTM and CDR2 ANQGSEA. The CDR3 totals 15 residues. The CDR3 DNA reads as TGCAGCGTGCAACAGGATGCGGGGGGCATGGGGACCCAGTACTTC. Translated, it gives CSVQQDAGGMGTQYF.

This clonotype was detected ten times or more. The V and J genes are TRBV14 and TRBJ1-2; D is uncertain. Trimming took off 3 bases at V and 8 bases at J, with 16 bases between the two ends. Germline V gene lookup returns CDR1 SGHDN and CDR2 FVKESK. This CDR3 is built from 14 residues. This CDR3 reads CASSHPDNGYGYTF. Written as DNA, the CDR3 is TGTGCCAGCAGCCACCCCGACAATGGCTACGGCTACACCTTC.

The CDR3 here is CSARDLGGSMGNQPQHF. In DNA form, the CDR3 reads TGCAGTGCTAGAGATCTTGGGGGATCAATGGGCAATCAGCCCCAGCATTTT. The chain has TRBV20-1 and TRBJ1-5, with D perhaps TRBD1 (5 bases). The germline CDR1 and CDR2 sequences are DFQATT and SNEGSKA (reference sequence). This CDR3 has 17 residues. The V gene lost 0 bases and the J gene lost 2 bases, with 17 bases spanning the gap.

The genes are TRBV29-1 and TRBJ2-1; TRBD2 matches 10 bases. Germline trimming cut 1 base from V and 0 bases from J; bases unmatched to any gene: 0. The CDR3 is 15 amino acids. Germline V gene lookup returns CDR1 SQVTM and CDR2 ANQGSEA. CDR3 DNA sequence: TGCAGCGTTGAAGCTAGCGGGAGCTCCTACAATGAGCAGTTCTTC. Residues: CSVEASGSSYNEQFF.

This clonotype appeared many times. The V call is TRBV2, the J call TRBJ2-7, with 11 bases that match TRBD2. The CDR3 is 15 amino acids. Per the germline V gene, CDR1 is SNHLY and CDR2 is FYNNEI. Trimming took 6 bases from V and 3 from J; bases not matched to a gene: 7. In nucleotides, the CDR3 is TGTGCCAGCAGCATCACTAGCGGGAGAGTCTACGAGCAGTACTTC. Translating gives CASSITSGRVYEQYF.

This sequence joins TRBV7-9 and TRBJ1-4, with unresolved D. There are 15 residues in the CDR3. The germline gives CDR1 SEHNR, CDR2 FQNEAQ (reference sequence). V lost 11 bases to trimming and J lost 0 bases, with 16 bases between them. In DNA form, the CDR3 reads TGTGCCTGGAGCGAAACGGTTGCAACTAATGAAAAACTGTTTTTT. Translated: CAWSETVATNEKLFF.

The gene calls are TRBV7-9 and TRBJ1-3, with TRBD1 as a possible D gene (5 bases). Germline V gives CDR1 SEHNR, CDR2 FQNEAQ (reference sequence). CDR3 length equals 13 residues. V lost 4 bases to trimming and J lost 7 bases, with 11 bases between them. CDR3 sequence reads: CASSYRDGNTIYF. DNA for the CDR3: TGTGCCAGCAGCTACCGGGACGGGAACACCATATATTTT.

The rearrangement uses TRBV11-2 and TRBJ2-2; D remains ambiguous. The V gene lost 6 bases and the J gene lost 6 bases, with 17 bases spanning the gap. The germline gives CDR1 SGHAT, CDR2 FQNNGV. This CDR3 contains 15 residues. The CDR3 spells CASSLLWGSPGELFF. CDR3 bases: TGTGCCAGCAGTCTTTTATGGGGTTCCCCCGGGGAGCTGTTTTTT.